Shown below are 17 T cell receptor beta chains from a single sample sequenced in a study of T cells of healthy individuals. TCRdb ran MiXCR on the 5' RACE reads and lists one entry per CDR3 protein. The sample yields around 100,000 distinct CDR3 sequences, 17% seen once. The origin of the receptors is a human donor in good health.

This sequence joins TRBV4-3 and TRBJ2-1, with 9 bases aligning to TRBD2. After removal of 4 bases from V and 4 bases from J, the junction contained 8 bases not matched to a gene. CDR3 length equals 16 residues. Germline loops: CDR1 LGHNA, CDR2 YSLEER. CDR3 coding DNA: TGCGCCAGCAGCCCAGCGGGAGGACAATTTTACAATGAGCAGTTCTTC. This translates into CASSPAGGQFYNEQFF.

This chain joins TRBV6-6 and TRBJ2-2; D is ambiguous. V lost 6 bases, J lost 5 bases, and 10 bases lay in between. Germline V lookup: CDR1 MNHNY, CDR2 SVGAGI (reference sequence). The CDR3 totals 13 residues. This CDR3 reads CASRETQTGELFF. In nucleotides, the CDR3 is TGTGCCAGCAGGGAGACACAAACCGGGGAGCTGTTTTTT.

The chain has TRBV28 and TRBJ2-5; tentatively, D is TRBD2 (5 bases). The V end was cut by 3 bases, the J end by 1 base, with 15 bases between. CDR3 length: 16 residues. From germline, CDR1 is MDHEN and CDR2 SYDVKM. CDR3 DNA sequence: TGTGCCAGCAGTTTGCGAGGGAGCGGACCCCAAGAGACCCAGTACTTC. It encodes CASSLRGSGPQETQYF. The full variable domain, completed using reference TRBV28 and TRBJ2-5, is DVKVTQSSRYLVKRTGEKVFLECVQDMDHENMFWYRQDPGLGLRLIYFSYDVKMKEKGDIPEGYSVSREKKERFSLILESASTNQTSMYLCASSLRGSGPQETQYFGPGTRLLVL.

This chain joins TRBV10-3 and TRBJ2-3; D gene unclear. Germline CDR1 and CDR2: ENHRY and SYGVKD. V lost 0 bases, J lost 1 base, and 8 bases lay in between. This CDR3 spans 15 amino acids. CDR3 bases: TGTGCCATCAGTGAGTCCCGACCCGGCACAGATACGCAGTATTTT. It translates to CAISESRPGTDTQYF.

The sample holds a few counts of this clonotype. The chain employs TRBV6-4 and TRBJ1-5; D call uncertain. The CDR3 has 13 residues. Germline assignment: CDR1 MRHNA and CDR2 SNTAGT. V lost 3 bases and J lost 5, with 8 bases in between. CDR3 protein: CASSEDGHQPQHF. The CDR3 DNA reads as TGTGCCAGCAGTGAGGACGGTCATCAGCCCCAGCATTTT.

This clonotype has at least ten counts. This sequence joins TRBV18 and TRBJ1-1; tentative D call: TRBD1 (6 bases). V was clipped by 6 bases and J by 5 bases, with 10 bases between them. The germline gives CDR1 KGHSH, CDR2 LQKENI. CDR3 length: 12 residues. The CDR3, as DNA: TGTGCCAGCTCGCCAGGGGAGACTGAAGCTTTCTTT. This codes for CASSPGETEAFF.

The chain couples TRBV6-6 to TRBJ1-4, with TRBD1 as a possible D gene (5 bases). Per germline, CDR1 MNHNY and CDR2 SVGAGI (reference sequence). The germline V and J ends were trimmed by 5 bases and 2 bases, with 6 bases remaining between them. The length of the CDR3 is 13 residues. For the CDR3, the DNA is TGTGCCAGCAGTCCAGGGACTAATGAAAAACTGTTTTTT. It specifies CASSPGTNEKLFF.

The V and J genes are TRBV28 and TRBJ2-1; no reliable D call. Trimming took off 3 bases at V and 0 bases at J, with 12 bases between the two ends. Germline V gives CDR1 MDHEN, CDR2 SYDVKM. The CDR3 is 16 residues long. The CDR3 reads CASSLDLRTSYNEQFF. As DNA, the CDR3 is TGTGCCAGCAGTTTGGATCTCAGGACCTCCTACAATGAGCAGTTCTTC.

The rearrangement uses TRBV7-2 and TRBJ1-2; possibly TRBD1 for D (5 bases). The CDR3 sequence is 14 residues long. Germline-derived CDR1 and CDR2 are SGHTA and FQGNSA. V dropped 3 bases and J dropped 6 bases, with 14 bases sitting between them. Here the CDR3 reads CASSLGLPGDGYTF. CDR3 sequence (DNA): TGTGCCAGCAGCTTGGGACTCCCGGGGGATGGCTACACCTTC.

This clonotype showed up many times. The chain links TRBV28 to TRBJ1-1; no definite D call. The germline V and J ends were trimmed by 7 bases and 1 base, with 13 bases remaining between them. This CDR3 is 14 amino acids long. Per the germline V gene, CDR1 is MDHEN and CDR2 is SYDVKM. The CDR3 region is CASITGAENTEAFF. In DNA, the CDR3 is TGTGCCAGCATAACGGGAGCGGAGAACACTGAAGCTTTCTTT.

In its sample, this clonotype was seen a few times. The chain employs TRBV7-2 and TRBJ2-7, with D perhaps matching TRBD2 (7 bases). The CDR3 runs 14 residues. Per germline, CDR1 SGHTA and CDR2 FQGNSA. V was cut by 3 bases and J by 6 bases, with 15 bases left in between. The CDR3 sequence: CASSLGRGGAEQYF. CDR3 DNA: TGTGCCAGCAGCTTGGGAAGAGGGGGGGCCGAGCAGTACTTC.

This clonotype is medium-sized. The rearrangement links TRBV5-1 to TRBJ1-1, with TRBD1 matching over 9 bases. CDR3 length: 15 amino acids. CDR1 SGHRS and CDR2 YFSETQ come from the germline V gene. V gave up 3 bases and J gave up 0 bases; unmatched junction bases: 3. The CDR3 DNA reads TGCGCCAGCAGCTGGACAGGGGCCGTGAACACTGAAGCTTTCTTT. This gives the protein CASSWTGAVNTEAFF.

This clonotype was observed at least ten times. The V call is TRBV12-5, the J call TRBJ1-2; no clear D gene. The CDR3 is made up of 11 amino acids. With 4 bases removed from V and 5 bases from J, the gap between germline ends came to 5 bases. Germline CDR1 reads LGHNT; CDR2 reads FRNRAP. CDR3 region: CASGSGYGYTF. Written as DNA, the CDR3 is TGTGCTAGTGGTTCGGGGTATGGCTACACCTTC.

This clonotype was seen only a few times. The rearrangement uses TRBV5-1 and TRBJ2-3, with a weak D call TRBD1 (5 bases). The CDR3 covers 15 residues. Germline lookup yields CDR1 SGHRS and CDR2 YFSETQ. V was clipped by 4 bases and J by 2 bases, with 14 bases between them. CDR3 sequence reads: CASSPGGADTDTQYF. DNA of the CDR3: TGCGCCAGCAGCCCCGGTGGGGCGGACACAGATACGCAGTATTTT.

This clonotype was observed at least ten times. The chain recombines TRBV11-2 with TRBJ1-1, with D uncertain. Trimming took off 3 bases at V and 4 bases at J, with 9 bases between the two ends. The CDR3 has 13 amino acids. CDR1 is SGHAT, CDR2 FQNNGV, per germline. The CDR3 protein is CASSLPGGTEAFF. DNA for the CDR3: TGTGCCAGCAGCTTGCCAGGAGGCACTGAAGCTTTCTTT.

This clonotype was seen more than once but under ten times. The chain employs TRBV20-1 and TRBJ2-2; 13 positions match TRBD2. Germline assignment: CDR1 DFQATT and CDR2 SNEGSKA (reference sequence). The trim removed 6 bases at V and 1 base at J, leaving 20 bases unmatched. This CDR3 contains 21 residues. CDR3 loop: CSAPAGGLAGALLLNTGELFF. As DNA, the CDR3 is TGCAGTGCGCCAGCCGGTGGACTAGCGGGGGCCCTACTCCTGAACACCGGGGAGCTGTTTTTT.

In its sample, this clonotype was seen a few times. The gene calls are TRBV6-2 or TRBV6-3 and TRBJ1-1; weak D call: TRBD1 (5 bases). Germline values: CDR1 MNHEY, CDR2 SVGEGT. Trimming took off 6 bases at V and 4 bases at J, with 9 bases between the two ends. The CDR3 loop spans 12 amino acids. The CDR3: CASRAGRTEAFF. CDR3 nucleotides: TGTGCCAGCAGGGCAGGGCGCACTGAAGCTTTCTTT.